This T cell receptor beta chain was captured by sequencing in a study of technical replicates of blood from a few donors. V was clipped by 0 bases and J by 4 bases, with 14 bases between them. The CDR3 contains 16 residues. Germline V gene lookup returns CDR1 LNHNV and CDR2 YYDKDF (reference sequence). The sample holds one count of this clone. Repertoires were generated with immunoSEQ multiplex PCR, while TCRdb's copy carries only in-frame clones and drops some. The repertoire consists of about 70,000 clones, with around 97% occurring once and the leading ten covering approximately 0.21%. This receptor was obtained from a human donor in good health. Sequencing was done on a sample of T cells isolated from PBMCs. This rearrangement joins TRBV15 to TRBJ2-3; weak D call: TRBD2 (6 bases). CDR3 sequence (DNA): TGTGCCACCAGCAGAGAAAGGACGGGGGTTCCAGATACGCAGTATTTT. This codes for CATSRERTGVPDTQYF.